These 12 T cell receptor beta chains were sequenced from one sample in a study of vaccination and CD4 T cells after COVID-19. These receptors have no known antigen. Scientists ran DNA taken from cultured CD4+ T cells through the Oncomine TCR Beta short-read assay for sequencing. TCRdb fed the PCR reads into MiXCR, producing one record per CDR3 protein. The sample has more than 15,000 distinct CDR3 sequences; roughly two fifths are singletons. Sample treatment: approximately 9-day PBMC culture with coronavirus spike peptide pools or control peptides (ViraFEST assay). The material sequenced was CD4+ T cells from blood, cultured in vitro. These receptors all stem from a human donor who had recovered from COVID-19.

The chain combines TRBV4-1 with TRBJ2-5, with D perhaps TRBD2 (6 bases). Trimming removed 5 bases from V and 2 bases from J, with 15 bases in between. The germline V gene has CDR1 MGHRA and CDR2 YSYEKL. The CDR3 has 15 residues. Written as DNA, the CDR3 is TGCGCCAGCAGCACATCCGGCGGGAATCAAGAGACCCAGTACTTC. It yields the protein CASSTSGGNQETQYF.

J is TRBJ2-3 and V is TRBV10-3, with 10 bases identical to TRBD1. The J segment lost 5 bases and the V segment lost 4 bases, leaving 3 bases of the junction unmatched. The CDR3 length is 14 residues. CDR1 and CDR2 from the germline V gene are ENHRY and SYGVKD. The CDR3 is CAISGQGARDTQYF. The CDR3 DNA reads TGTGCCATCAGTGGACAGGGGGCTAGAGATACGCAGTATTTT.

This clonotype was seen only a few times. V is TRBV2 and J is TRBJ1-4; 10 bases map to TRBD1. The V segment lost 7 bases and the J segment 10 bases; nucleotides outside the gene matches: 9. The CDR3 runs 14 residues. From germline, CDR1 is SNHLY and CDR2 FYNNEI. The CDR3 here is CASKTGTGDGKLFF. Here the CDR3 DNA reads TGTGCCAGCAAGACCGGGACAGGGGACGGAAAACTGTTTTTT.

This clonotype was seen only a few times. The gene calls are TRBV20-1 and TRBJ2-7; 8 bases map to TRBD1. V was clipped by 3 bases and J by 7 bases; unmatched bases: 5. The CDR3 loop spans 12 amino acids. Germline lookup yields CDR1 DFQATT and CDR2 SNEGSKA (reference sequence). For the CDR3, the DNA is TGCAGTGCTAGTCAGGGGGCGCGAGAGCAGTACTTC. Translation: CSASQGAREQYF.

The V and J genes are TRBV11-3 and TRBJ2-7; 8 nucleotides line up with TRBD1. J lost 7 bases, V lost 6 bases, and 8 bases had no gene match. The CDR3 runs to 13 residues. The germline gives CDR1 SGHNT, CDR2 YENEEA. Written as DNA, the CDR3 is TGTGCCAGCAGTCAAGTAGACAGGGGAGAGCAGTACTTC. This encodes CASSQVDRGEQYF. The full variable domain, rest sourced from reference TRBV11-3 and TRBJ2-7, is EAGVVQSPRYKIIEKKQPVAFWCNPISGHNTLYWYLQNLGQGPELLIRYENEEAVDDSQLPKDRFSAERLKGVDSTLKIQPAELGDSAVYLCASSQVDRGEQYFGPGTRLTVT.

The chain couples TRBV28 to TRBJ1-6; TRBD1 might be the D (5 bases). Trimming removed 6 bases at V and 5 bases at J, with 11 bases between. Germline V CDR1 and CDR2: MDHEN, SYDVKM. CDR3 length: 14 residues. The CDR3 sequence is CASRNQGNNSPLHF. The CDR3 DNA is TGTGCCAGCAGAAATCAGGGAAATAATTCACCCCTCCACTTT.

This clonotype was seen only a few times. The rearrangement uses TRBV28 and TRBJ2-7; possibly TRBD1 or TRBD2 for D (6 bases each). The CDR3 runs 15 residues. Germline CDR1 is MDHEN and CDR2 is SYDVKM. V was trimmed by 3 bases and J by 3 bases, leaving 15 bases between them. As DNA, the CDR3 is TGTGCCAGCAGTTTCCCGCGGGACATTTACTACGAGCAGTACTTC. Its protein product is CASSFPRDIYYEQYF.

The rearrangement joins TRBV7-2 to TRBJ1-3; TRBD1 agrees at 7 bases. Germline V CDR1 and CDR2: SGHTA, FQGNSA. J was trimmed by 0 bases and V by 6 bases; bases with no gene match: 5. This CDR3 has 15 residues. The CDR3 DNA reads as TGTGCCAGCAGGACGGGGACAGTCTCTGGAAACACCATATATTTT. It encodes CASRTGTVSGNTIYF.

This CDR3 is CASSDRLAGADTQYF. CDR3 DNA: TGTGCCAGCAGTGACCGACTAGCGGGAGCAGATACGCAGTATTTT. The rearrangement links TRBV6-4 to TRBJ2-3; 12 nucleotides agree with TRBD2. The germline CDR1 and CDR2 sequences are MRHNA and SNTAGT. This CDR3 spans 15 amino acids. Trimming cost V 2 bases and J 4 bases; bases outside gene matches: 1.

The J gene is TRBJ2-5, the V gene TRBV25-1, with TRBD1 matching over 10 bases. Trimming cost V 3 bases and J 4 bases; bases outside gene matches: 5. Germline V CDR1 and CDR2: MGHDK, SYGVNS. The CDR3 covers 15 residues. CDR3 amino acids: CASSDPDRGPETQYF. DNA for the CDR3: TGTGCCAGCAGTGATCCCGACAGGGGGCCAGAGACCCAGTACTTC. The variable domain in full, with the rest retrieved from reference TRBV25-1 and TRBJ2-5, is EADIYQTPRYLVIGTGKKITLECSQTMGHDKMYWYQQDPGMELHLIHYSYGVNSTEKGDLSSESTVSRIRTEHFPLTLESARPSHTSQYLCASSDPDRGPETQYFGPGTRLLVL.

The chain joins TRBV6-1 to TRBJ2-7, with 10 bases matching TRBD1. This CDR3 has 15 amino acids. Germline V gene sequence: CDR1 MNHNS, CDR2 SASEGT. With V trimmed by 7 bases and J by 3 bases, 9 bases remained unmatched. CDR3 nucleotides: TGTGCCAGCACCGAGGGGGGACAGGGGAACTACGAGCAGTACTTC. It is translated as CASTEGGQGNYEQYF.

This clonotype showed up just a few times. This rearrangement joins TRBV30 to TRBJ1-2, with D tentatively TRBD1 (6 bases). Germline-derived CDR1 and CDR2 are GTSNPN and SVGIG (reference sequence). The CDR3 totals 12 residues. The germline V and J ends were trimmed by 5 bases and 1 base, with 8 bases remaining between them. CDR3 region: CAWSRGNYGYTF. The CDR3 DNA sequence: TGTGCCTGGTCCAGGGGTAACTATGGCTACACCTTC.